The clone carrying this TCR beta chain was recorded a few times. Antigen unknown. A multiplex PCR was run with 60 Vbeta primers and 13 Jbeta primers. Study processing details: There were around 80 million unique TCR beta chains by a later count, and 10 million to 12 million of them were shared. The repertoire was sequenced with immunoSEQ multiplex PCR; TCRdb's copy has only in-frame clones and lacks some. V, J and clone size derive from that table, while D and trimming were established from the DNA sequence. The sample has 100,000 or so clones; more than 75% are singletons. V was pared by 4 bases and J by 2 bases, with 3 bases of the junction left unmatched. This CDR3 spans 15 amino acids. Germline values: CDR1 MGHRA, CDR2 YSYEKL. This record belongs to a study of cytomegalovirus exposure and HLA in healthy donors. Regarding the study as a whole: An analysis done earlier found most TCR beta V segments productive about 87% or about 30% of the time. Immune exposure information available was restricted to CMV serostatus.

Sequenced input: PBMCs. The sequence derives from a man aged 30 to 45 in good health and CMV-seropositive. The chain combines TRBV4-1 with TRBJ1-5; TRBD1 matches 9 bases. This CDR3 reads CASSLQGAGNQPQHF. CDR3 sequence (DNA): TGCGCCAGCAGCCTACAGGGGGCCGGCAATCAGCCCCAGCATTTT.